This T cell receptor beta chain is from a study of Ad26.COV2.S vaccination and SARS-CoV-2 variants. The trim removed 7 bases at V and 1 base at J, leaving 8 bases unmatched. CDR1 is MDHEN, CDR2 SYDVKM, per germline. The CDR3 has 16 amino acids. Treatment meaning: about 20 received Ad26.COV2.S at low or high dose, single or two shots; roughly five received placebo; per-sample allocation not given. Day 63 after the first injection of vaccine or placebo was the sampling time. Generated by immunoSEQ multiplex PCR, the TCRdb table keeps only in-frame clones and is missing some. The sample has approximately 410,000 clones; over 80% are singletons.

V is TRBV28 and J is TRBJ2-1; 9 bases match TRBD1. Sample: peripheral blood, taken in a trial of Ad26.COV2.S vaccine versus placebo. The receptor comes from a person aged 18-60 years who received the Ad26.COV2.S COVID-19 vaccine or a placebo. The CDR3 coding sequence is TGTGCCAGCATCCCCGCGACAGGGGGGTCCTACAATGAGCAGTTCTTC. This encodes CASIPATGGSYNEQFF.